These 8 T cell receptor beta chains originate from one sample sequenced in a study of response to subunit inactivated influenza vaccine (dated by TCRdb to the late 2010s). The library relied on RT-PCR. The sequencing machine was an Illumina HiSeq 2500. TCRdb reworked the public reads: Q25 trimming with fastp, MiXCR clone assembly, productive beta chains retained. Rows merge per CDR3 protein into single entries with the most common DNA and genes. The sample table lists roughly 650,000 distinct CDR3 sequences, 15% to 17% of them with a count of one. In total, the top ten clones hold roughly 10% of the sample. The source material was PBMCs from blood, sampled about 11 days after vaccination. All receptors derive from a man in his fifties who received an inactivated influenza vaccine. Donor details come from another sample of the same person, matched by shared clones.

The table lists this clonotype with a few counts. This rearrangement joins TRBV10-3 to TRBJ1-5; D ambiguous. From germline, CDR1 is ENHRY and CDR2 SYGVKD. Trimming shortened V by 1 base and J by 2 bases, and 6 bases separated the two germline ends. This CDR3 spans 14 amino acids. Written as DNA, the CDR3 is TGTGCCATCAGTGAGTGGGGTGGCAATCAGCCCCAGCATTTT. It codes for CAISEWGGNQPQHF.

This chain joins TRBV5-6 and TRBJ1-5; no firm D call. Germline CDR1 is SGHDT and CDR2 is YYEEEE. There are 14 residues in the CDR3. Trimming shortened V by 4 bases and J by 3 bases, and 11 bases separated the two germline ends. CDR3 residues: CASSPAGNNQPQHF. Here the CDR3 DNA reads TGTGCCAGCAGCCCCGCGGGGAACAATCAGCCCCAGCATTTT.

The gene calls are TRBV11-2 and TRBJ2-1, with TRBD2 identical over 15 bases. The CDR3 totals 19 residues. CDR1 and CDR2 (germline): SGHAT, FQNNGV. Trimming at V came to 3 bases and at J to 0 bases, leaving 6 bases not matched to a gene. This CDR3 is CASSFGTSGRFRSYNEQFF. The DNA of the CDR3 is TGTGCCAGCAGCTTTGGGACTAGCGGGAGGTTCCGCTCCTACAATGAGCAGTTCTTC.

This clonotype has at least ten counts. The J gene is TRBJ2-7, the V gene TRBV7-8; no reliable D call. Germline V gene sequence: CDR1 SGHVS, CDR2 FQNEAQ. The length of the CDR3 is 12 residues. V was clipped by 1 base and J by 12 bases, with 13 bases between them. The CDR3 DNA reads TGTGCCAGCAGCTTAGAAATAACTACCCGGTACTTC. Translation gives CASSLEITTRYF.

The V call is TRBV6-5, the J call TRBJ2-7; D ambiguous. The V end lost 4 bases, the J end lost 0 bases, and 13 bases lay between the germline ends. The V gene's germline CDR1 is MNHEY and CDR2 SVGAGI. The CDR3 spans 15 residues. The CDR3: CASSSSGHSSYEQYF. DNA for the CDR3: TGTGCCAGCAGTTCCTCGGGCCACTCCTCCTACGAGCAGTACTTC.

Many counts were recorded for this clonotype. The chain uses TRBV4-3 and TRBJ2-1, with 8 bases identical to TRBD2. This CDR3 contains 16 residues. Unmatched junction bases numbered 7, after V lost 3 bases and J lost 3 bases. The germline gives CDR1 LGHNA, CDR2 YSLEER. The chain's CDR3 is CASSHSGGLFYNEQFF. The CDR3 DNA follows: TGCGCCAGCAGCCACTCGGGAGGGTTATTCTACAATGAGCAGTTCTTC.

Only a few counts were recorded for this clonotype. The chain couples TRBV5-6 to TRBJ2-4; the match to TRBD2 covers 8 bases. Germline V gene sequence: CDR1 SGHDT, CDR2 YYEEEE. The V gene end was trimmed by 0 bases and the J gene end by 0 bases; junction bases not matched to a gene: 2. This CDR3 has 16 amino acids. The CDR3 region has the DNA TGTGCCAGCAGCTTGGCGAGCGGGGGAGCCAAAAACATTCAGTACTTC. Amino acids: CASSLASGGAKNIQYF.

This sequence joins TRBV28 and TRBJ1-2, with TRBD1 matching 7 bases. V lost 5 bases and J lost 4; bases outside the gene matches: 13. Germline V gene lookup returns CDR1 MDHEN and CDR2 SYDVKM. This CDR3 comprises 16 residues. CDR3: CASSRDRTFYGYGYTF. The CDR3 bases are TGTGCCAGCAGTCGGGACAGAACATTTTATGGCTATGGCTACACCTTC.